This T cell receptor (beta chain) was sequenced for a study of blood T cell repertoires in COVID-19. Looking at the study overall: Both acute and convalescent COVID-19 samples were obtained from the United States, Italy and Spain. From T cells, B-cell-depleted T cells, or PBMCs came the material, which was cDNA or gDNA.

This clone was seen only a few times. Germline V CDR1 and CDR2: SGHRS, YFSETQ. The CDR3 length is 13 residues. V lost 4 bases and J 5 bases, leaving 9 bases between the germline ends. In the original processing: Estimation of nucleated cell counts relied on the amplification of reference gene primers. TCRdb's table, derived via immunoSEQ multiplex PCR, lists solely in-frame clones and lacks some. The V and J calls and clone size are taken from that table; D and trimming were inferred from the DNA. The sample lists about 180,000 clones, approximately 86% occurring once. This chain links TRBV5-1 with TRBJ2-2; D gene unclear. The specimen sequenced was peripheral blood. The clonotype comes from a woman over 75 with active or convalescent COVID-19. The CDR3 nucleotides are TGCGCCAGCAGCATGGCTAGTACCGGGGAGCTGTTTTTT. Its protein is CASSMASTGELFF.